Sequencing of this T cell receptor (beta chain) was carried out in a study of metastatic and nonmetastatic thyroid tumors. Study background: Repertoires were compared across blood and tumor or nodule tissue from malignant and benign thyroid patients. Findings of the study overall: Significantly higher TCR beta diversity was reportedly seen in malignant thyroid tumors than benign nodules, in blood and tumor.

This clone rates as medium-sized (0.01 to 0.1%). Its antigen is unidentified. From germline, CDR1 is SGHTA and CDR2 FQGNSA. This CDR3 spans 13 amino acids. The ends were cut back, 3 bases at V and 2 bases at J, with 7 bases in the middle. All patients reached thyroid surgery having received no treatment beforehand. Authors' processing steps: CDR3 differences across clinicopathological groups were used to build a distant-metastasis classifier for papillary thyroid cancer. TCRdb reprocessed the PCR reads via MiXCR. The authors' filters were not applied to this entry. The sample records 20,000 to 25,000 clones, roughly a quarter being singletons.

The V gene is TRBV7-2, the J gene TRBJ1-2; tentatively, D is TRBD1 (6 bases). The clonotype comes from a female donor with papillary thyroid cancer or a benign thyroid nodule (not recorded which). Some clones in this sample may be carry-over from other donors' samples. The sample was tumor tissue. In nucleotides, the CDR3 is TGTGCCAGCAGCTTTCAGGGGAACTATGGCTACACCTTC. Its protein product is CASSFQGNYGYTF.